This TCR beta chain stems from a study of regulatory T cells in long-lasting Graves disease. Construction of the TCR beta libraries employed iRepertoire HTBI primers in conjunction with Arm-PCR of CDR3 regions. MiXCR was run by TCRdb on the multiplex PCR reads, yielding one entry per CDR3 protein. The data show hundreds of thousands of distinct CDR3 sequences, around 32% seen once. Time point of the sample: persistent/refractory GD, antithyroid drugs over 5 years with positive TRAb. The TCR library was made from RNA that had been extracted from PBMCs in TRIzol. Germline loops: CDR1 SGHDT, CDR2 YYEEEE. This CDR3 is 17 amino acids long. V shed 4 bases and J 2 bases; nucleotides not matched to a gene: 13.

The sequencing used peripheral blood mononuclear cells (PBMCs), collected when the disease was refractory, from a patient treated with antithyroid drugs. The chain has TRBV5-6 and TRBJ1-1, with TRBD1 matching 8 bases. This receptor was identified in a female donor with Graves disease. CDR3 DNA sequence: TGTGCCAGCAGCGGCCGGGTGGACAGGGACTTTAACACTGAAGCTTTCTTT. As protein: CASSGRVDRDFNTEAFF. Together with reference TRBV5-6 and TRBJ1-1, the CDR3 gives the full variable domain: DAGVTQSPTHLIKTRGQQVTLRCSPKSGHDTVSWYQQALGQGPQFIFQYYEEEERQRGNFPDRFSGHQFPNYSSELNVNALLLGDSALYLCASSGRVDRDFNTEAFFGQGTRLTVV.